The sequence of this T cell receptor (beta chain) was determined in a study of blood T cell repertoires in COVID-19. CDR1 and CDR2 (germline): ENHRY, SYGVKD. V was pared by 5 bases and J by 6 bases, with 3 bases of the junction left unmatched. This CDR3 spans 14 amino acids. Assay used: immunoSEQ multiplex PCR; TCRdb lists only in-frame clones, some missing. Altogether roughly 54,000 clones are present, about 91% being singletons, with the ten largest covering approximately 6.6%. V gene TRBV10-3 combines with J gene TRBJ2-1, with TRBD2 matching over 11 bases. Input material: peripheral blood. The origin of this receptor is a woman aged 60-75 years with active or convalescent COVID-19. This chain's CDR3 is CAISPGTSGNEQFF. The CDR3 DNA reads TGTGCCATCAGTCCCGGGACTAGCGGCAATGAGCAGTTCTTC.